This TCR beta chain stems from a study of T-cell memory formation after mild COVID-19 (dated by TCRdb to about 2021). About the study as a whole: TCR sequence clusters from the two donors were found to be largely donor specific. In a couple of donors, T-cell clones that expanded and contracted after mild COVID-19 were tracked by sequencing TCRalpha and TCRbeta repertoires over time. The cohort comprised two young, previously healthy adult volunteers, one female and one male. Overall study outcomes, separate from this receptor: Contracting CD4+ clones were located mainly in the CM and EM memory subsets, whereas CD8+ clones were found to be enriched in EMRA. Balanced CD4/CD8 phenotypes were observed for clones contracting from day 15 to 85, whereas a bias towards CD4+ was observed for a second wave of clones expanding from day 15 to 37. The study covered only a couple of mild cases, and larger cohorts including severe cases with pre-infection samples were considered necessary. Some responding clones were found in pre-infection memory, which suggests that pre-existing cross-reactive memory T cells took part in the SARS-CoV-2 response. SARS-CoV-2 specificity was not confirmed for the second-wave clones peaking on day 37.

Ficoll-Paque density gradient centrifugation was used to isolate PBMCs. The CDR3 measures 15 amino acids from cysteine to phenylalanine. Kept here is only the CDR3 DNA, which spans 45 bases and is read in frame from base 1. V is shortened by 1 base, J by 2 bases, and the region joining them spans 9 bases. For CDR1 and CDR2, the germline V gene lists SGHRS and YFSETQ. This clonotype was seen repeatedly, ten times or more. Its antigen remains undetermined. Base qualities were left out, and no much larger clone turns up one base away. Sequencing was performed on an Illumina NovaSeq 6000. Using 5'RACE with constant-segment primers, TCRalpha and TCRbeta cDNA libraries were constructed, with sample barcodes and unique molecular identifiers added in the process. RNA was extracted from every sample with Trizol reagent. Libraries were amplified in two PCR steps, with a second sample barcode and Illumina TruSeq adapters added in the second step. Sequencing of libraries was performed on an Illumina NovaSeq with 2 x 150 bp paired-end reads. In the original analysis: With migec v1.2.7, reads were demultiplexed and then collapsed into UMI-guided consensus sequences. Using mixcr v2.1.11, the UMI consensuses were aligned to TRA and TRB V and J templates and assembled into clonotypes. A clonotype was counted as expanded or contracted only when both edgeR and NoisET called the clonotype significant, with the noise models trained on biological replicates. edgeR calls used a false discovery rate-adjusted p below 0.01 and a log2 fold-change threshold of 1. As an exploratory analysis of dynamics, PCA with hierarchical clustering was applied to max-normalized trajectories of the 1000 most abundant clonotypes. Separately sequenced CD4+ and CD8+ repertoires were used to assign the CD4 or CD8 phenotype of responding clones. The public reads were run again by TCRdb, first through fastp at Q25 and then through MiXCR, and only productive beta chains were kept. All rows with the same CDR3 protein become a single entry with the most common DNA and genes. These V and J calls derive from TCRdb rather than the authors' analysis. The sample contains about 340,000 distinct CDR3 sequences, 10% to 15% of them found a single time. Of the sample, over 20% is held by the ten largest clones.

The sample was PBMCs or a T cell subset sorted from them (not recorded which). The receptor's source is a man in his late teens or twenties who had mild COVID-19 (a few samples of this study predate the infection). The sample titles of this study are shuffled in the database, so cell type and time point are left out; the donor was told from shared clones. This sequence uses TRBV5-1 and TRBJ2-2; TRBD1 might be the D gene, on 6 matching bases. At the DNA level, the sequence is TGCGCCAGCAGCTTGCGGACAGATAACACCGGGGAGCTGTTTTTT. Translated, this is CASSLRTDNTGELFF.